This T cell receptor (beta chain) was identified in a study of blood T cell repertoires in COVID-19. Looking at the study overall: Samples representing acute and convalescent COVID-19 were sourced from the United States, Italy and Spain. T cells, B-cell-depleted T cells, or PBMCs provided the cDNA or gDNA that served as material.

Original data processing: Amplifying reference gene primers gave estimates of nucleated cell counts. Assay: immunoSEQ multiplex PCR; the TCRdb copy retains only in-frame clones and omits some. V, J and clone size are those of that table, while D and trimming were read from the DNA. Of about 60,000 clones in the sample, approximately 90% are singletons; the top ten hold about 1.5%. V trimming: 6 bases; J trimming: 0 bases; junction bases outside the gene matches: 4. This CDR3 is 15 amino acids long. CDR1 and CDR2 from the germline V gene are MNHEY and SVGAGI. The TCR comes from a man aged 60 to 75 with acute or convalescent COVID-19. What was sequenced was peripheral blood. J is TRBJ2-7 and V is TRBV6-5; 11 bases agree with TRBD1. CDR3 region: CASSYGTGGSYEQYF. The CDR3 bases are TGTGCCAGCAGCTACGGGACAGGGGGCTCCTACGAGCAGTACTTC.